The 3 T cell receptor beta chains listed next were all sequenced from one sample in a study of identical twins (dated by TCRdb to 2016 to 2017). Receptor libraries were prepared by 5' RACE. Sequenced on an Illumina HiSeq 2000. Starting from the raw public reads, TCRdb applied fastp trimming at Q25, assembled clones with MiXCR and retained in-frame beta chains. Every CDR3 protein is listed once, alongside the most common genes and DNA of its rows. The sample table records around 1.7 million distinct CDR3 sequences; about 31% of these occur just once. Around 0.3% of the sample is held by the ten biggest clonotypes. Material for sequencing was cord blood. The receptors derive from a newborn girl in good health.

This clonotype was detected a few times. The J gene is TRBJ2-5, the V gene TRBV29-1; 7 bases map to TRBD1. V trimming: 6 bases; J trimming: 4 bases; junction bases outside the gene matches: 8. CDR3 size: 13 residues. Per the germline V gene, CDR1 is SQVTM and CDR2 is ANQGSEA. In DNA, the CDR3 is TGCAGCGTCGACAGGGCCGGTAGAGAGACCCAGTACTTC. Protein: CSVDRAGRETQYF.

A few counts support this clonotype. The V gene is TRBV4-2, the J gene TRBJ2-1, with D perhaps being TRBD1 or TRBD2 (5 bases each). Trimming cost V 0 bases and J 5 bases, with 14 bases left between them. The CDR3 length is 16 residues. Germline V lookup: CDR1 LGHNA, CDR2 YNFKEQ. DNA of the CDR3: TGTGCCAGCAGCCAAGATACGAGGGTGGGACACAATGAGCAGTTCTTC. Protein: CASSQDTRVGHNEQFF.

The chain is built from TRBV3-1 and TRBJ1-1; D not certain. Germline V gives CDR1 LGHDT, CDR2 YNNKEL (reference sequence). CDR3 length: 16 amino acids. Trimming cost V 1 base and J 1 base, with 13 bases left between them. This CDR3 is CASSQGRQISNTEAFF. In DNA form, the CDR3 reads TGTGCCAGCAGCCAAGGTAGGCAGATCTCGAACACTGAAGCTTTCTTT.